The T cell receptor (beta chain) under discussion was sequenced for a study of T cell changes during pregnancy in multiple sclerosis. Profiled with immunoSEQ multiplex PCR; TCRdb holds only in-frame clones, not every one. The sample comprises 14,000 to 15,000 clones, about 86% of which are singletons, and around a fifth rests with the top ten. The CDR3 has 13 residues. The ends were cut back, 5 bases at V and 10 bases at J, with 15 bases in the middle. Germline CDR1 and CDR2: MNHEY and SMNVEV (reference sequence). The specimen was CD8+ T cells from peripheral blood mononuclear cells, collected in the first trimester of pregnancy. This sequence was found in a female donor with multiple sclerosis, enrolled in a pregnancy study. The rearrangement uses TRBV27 and TRBJ2-1; a possible D gene is TRBD1 (6 bases). The CDR3 reads CASSTHRVGEQFF. DNA of the CDR3: TGTGCCAGCAGTACTCACAGGGTGGGGGAGCAGTTCTTC.